This T cell receptor beta chain comes out of a study of shared clonotypes between healthy human individuals. As to this clone: The sample contains more than one DNA sequence encoding this CDR3.

This CDR3 spans 14 amino acids. V shed 5 bases, J shed 3 bases, and the junction held 7 bases outside the gene matches. CDR1 and CDR2 (germline): MNHEY, SVGAGI. The assay was immunoSEQ multiplex PCR, and TCRdb's table has in-frame clones only and misses some. The sample has about 2.1 million clones; roughly 95% are singletons. The naive CD8 population came from CD45RO-negative cells selected for CCR7, without terminally differentiated effector memory CD45RA+ cells. This chain joins TRBV6-5 and TRBJ2-7; 7 positions match TRBD1. Sequencing was performed on naive CD8+ T cells from PBMCs. The receptor comes from a young man in good health. Some clones in this sample may be carry-over from other donors' samples. CDR3 in DNA: TGTGCCAGCAGTCCCCGGACAGGCTACTACGAGCAGTACTTC. Translating gives CASSPRTGYYEQYF.